This T cell receptor (beta chain) was profiled in a study of response to subunit inactivated influenza vaccine. Study-wide results and caveats: Every seasonal influenza vaccination brings in few new T cells, the authors suggested.

On this clonotype itself: Its antigen is not known.

TCRdb redid the calling of the RT-PCR reads with MiXCR, one entry per CDR3 protein. The sample consists of more than 550,000 distinct CDR3 sequences, about an eighth of them appearing once. This material consisted of PBMCs from blood, taken on the day of vaccination. This clonotype was sampled from a man in his forties or fifties who received an inactivated influenza vaccine.

The CDR3 sequence: CASSERPETQYF. Written as DNA, the CDR3 is TGTGCCAGCAGTGAAAGGCCGGAGACCCAGTACTTC. The genes are TRBV2 and TRBJ2-5; unclear D gene. The V and J ends lost 2 bases and 5 bases respectively, with 6 bases between them. Germline CDR1 reads SNHLY; CDR2 reads FYNNEI. This CDR3 has 12 residues.